What follows is one T cell receptor (beta chain) and its context. This clone has a handful of counts. It has no known antigen specificity. It has no much larger one-base neighbor in the sample; base qualities were not kept. TCR beta CDR3 regions were amplified from genomic DNA by bias-controlled multiplex PCR with the immunoSEQ v3 hsTCRB kit. An Illumina NextSeq 500 was used to sequence the TCR libraries, reaching around 2.1 million read pairs at survey level or 5-6 million at deep level. Turning to the authors' computational methods: V, D and J genes were assigned, non-productive sequences were removed, and clonality was reported by immunoSEQ Analyzer software. Repertoires were compared using productive Simpson clonality and Morisita overlap index of productive TRB rearrangements between infused TIL and blood. TCRdb stores this immuneACCESS table with in-frame sequences only. Part of the clones is absent; in the studies checked, under half of the shortfall reflects unresolved V genes, and no reason is known for the rest. V, J and clone size reflect that table, while D and trimming were determined from the DNA. In all, the sample holds fewer than 30,000 clones, and 63% of those were seen once. The top ten hold about 16% of the sample.

These data originate in a study of TIL therapy for anti-PD-1-resistant metastatic lung cancer listed by TCRdb under 2021. About the study as a whole: Enrolled patients had a median age of around 49 years (range about 35-80) and a median tumor PD-L1 proportion score of around 6%. The cohort was composed predominantly of lung adenocarcinoma, with a few EGFR-mutant and two ALK-rearranged tumors included, and half of patients were identified as current or former smokers. A median non-synonymous tumor mutation burden of approximately 1.4 mutations per megabase was determined across the cohort by whole-exome sequencing. Tumor and peripheral blood T cell receptor beta sequencing was used to track clonotypes across tumor, expanded TIL product and serial blood samples. General findings and caveats noted by the study authors: The study protocol defined all tumor marker inferences as exploratory. Because the cohort was highly selected, with more treatment-naive, never-smoker and oncogene-addicted patients than is typical, generalizability is limited. Compared with baseline intratumoral T cells, expanded TIL cultures were more clonal and less diverse (median clonality 6% vs 31%, p < 0.0001). TIL culture showed high clonal turnover, with many enriched product clones undetected in the baseline tumor, suggesting clonal contraction rather than faithful expansion.

Cut back by 7 bases and 13 bases, the V and J ends lie 16 bases apart. The CDR3 goes from the cysteine to the phenylalanine over 11 residues. Here the CDR3 DNA is all that survives: 33 bases in frame from base 1. The germline V gene gives CDR1 as ENHRY and CDR2 as SYGVKD. This sample's time point label indicates: pre-treatment sample, taken before nivolumab and TIL therapy. Baseline tumor samples were excised metastases, mostly pleural nodules or supraclavicular lymph nodes, from the same resection used to grow TIL. Tumors were harvested before any PD-1/PD-L1 blockade; patients then received nivolumab, and those progressing received lymphodepletion, expanded TIL infusion and IL-2. Adults with stage 4 NSCLC were enrolled from 2017 to early 2020 in a dual-center phase I trial. Samples were obtained from a single-arm, open-label phase I trial in which tumor-infiltrating lymphocyte therapy with nivolumab was evaluated in advanced non-small cell lung cancer. For each resected tumor, portions were snap-frozen in liquid nitrogen and kept at -80 degrees C. Tumor regions of interest were selected on H&E sections by laser-capture macrodissection, were pulverized into 15 mg aliquots, and were extracted with Qiagen Allprep kits.

Here the chain combines TRBV10-3 and TRBJ1-2, and possibly TRBD1, on 6 matching bases. This receptor was taken from a woman aged 25-85 years with non-small cell lung cancer. This specimen consisted of tumor tissue, obtained at baseline. The DNA reads TGTGCCATCAAGAACCGGACAGTCTGCACCTTC. Translated, it reads CAIKNRTVCTF.